This T cell receptor (beta chain) was sequenced in a study of cytomegalovirus exposure and HLA in healthy donors. Overall study results and limits: In vitro experiments confirmed that a few CMV-associated chains were specific for CMV antigens. The investigators catalogued 150 or so TCR beta chains as cytomegalovirus-associated.

Primers: 60 Vbeta forward and 13 Jbeta reverse. TCRdb's copy holds only in-frame clones and misses some; the assay was immunoSEQ multiplex PCR. The table has tens of thousands of clones, roughly 76% seen once. With regard to this clone: Its antigen is as yet unknown.

CDR1 SGHTA and CDR2 FQGNSA come from the germline V gene. The CDR3 sequence is 14 residues long. With 5 bases removed from V and 6 bases from J, the gap between germline ends came to 14 bases. The chain has TRBV7-2 and TRBJ1-5; weak D call: TRBD1 (5 bases). Sample: PBMCs. The TCR was taken from a woman between 25 and 40 years old in good health and CMV-seropositive. The CDR3 reads CASSRTSGGQPQHF. CDR3 DNA: TGTGCCAGCAGCCGAACCTCGGGGGGTCAGCCCCAGCATTTT.